The T cell receptor beta chain described here comes from a study of cytomegalovirus exposure and HLA in healthy donors. General study points: Investigators reported 150 to 200 TCR beta chains as tied to cytomegalovirus. Many donors carried some public TCRs, although rarity characterized most TCR sequences.

With regard to this clone: The antigen is undetermined.

PCR amplification relied on 60 Vbeta primers (plus 13 Jbeta primers). Assay used: immunoSEQ multiplex PCR; TCRdb lists only in-frame clones, some missing. This table holds roughly 120,000 clones, around three quarters found once. The receptor's source is a male donor in good health and CMV-seronegative. The source material was PBMCs.

This CDR3 is CASSEATARNTIYF. The DNA of the CDR3 is TGTGCCAGCAGTGAAGCGACAGCGAGAAACACCATATATTTT. The J gene is TRBJ1-3, the V gene TRBV6-1, with a weak D call TRBD1 (5 bases). Germline lookup yields CDR1 MNHNS and CDR2 SASEGT. The CDR3 consists of 14 residues. Between the trimmed V and J ends, which lost 0 bases and 5 bases, there was a span of 8 bases.